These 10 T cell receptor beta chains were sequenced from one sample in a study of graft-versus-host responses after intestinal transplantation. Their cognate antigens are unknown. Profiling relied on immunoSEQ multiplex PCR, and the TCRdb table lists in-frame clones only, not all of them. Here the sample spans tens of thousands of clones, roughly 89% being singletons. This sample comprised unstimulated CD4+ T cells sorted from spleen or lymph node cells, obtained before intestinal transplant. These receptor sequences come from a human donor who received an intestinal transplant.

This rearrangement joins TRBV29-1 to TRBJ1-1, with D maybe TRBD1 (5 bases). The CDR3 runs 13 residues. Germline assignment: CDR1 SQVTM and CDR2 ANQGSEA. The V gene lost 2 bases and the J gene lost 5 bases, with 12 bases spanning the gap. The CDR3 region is CSVETGGGTEAFF. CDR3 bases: TGCAGCGTTGAAACGGGGGGAGGAACTGAAGCTTTCTTT. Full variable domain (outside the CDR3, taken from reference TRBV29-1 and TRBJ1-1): SAVISQKPSRDICQRGTSLTIQCQVDSQVTMMFWYRQQPGQSLTLIATANQGSEATYESGFVIDKFPISRPNLTFSTLTVSNMSPEDSSIYLCSVETGGGTEAFFGQGTRLTVV.

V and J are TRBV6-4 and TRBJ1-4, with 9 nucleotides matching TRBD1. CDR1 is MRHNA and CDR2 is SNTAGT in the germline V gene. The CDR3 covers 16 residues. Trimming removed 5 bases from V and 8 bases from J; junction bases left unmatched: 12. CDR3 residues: CASSLEPGQGHEKLFF. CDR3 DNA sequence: TGTGCCAGCAGTCTCGAACCGGGACAGGGTCACGAAAAACTGTTTTTT.

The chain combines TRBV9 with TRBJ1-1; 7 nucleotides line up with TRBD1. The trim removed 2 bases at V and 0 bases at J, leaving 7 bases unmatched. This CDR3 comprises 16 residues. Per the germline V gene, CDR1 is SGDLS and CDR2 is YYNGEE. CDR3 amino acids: CASSVTGLGMNTEAFF. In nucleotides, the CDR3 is TGTGCCAGCAGCGTGACAGGGTTGGGGATGAACACTGAAGCTTTCTTT.

The DNA for the CDR3 is TGTGCCAGCAGCTATACAGGGGGCTATCCGAGCACTGAAGCTTTCTTT. This translates into CASSYTGGYPSTEAFF. The gene calls are TRBV5-6 and TRBJ1-1; 9 bases agree with TRBD1. Germline V lookup: CDR1 SGHDT, CDR2 YYEEEE. Trimming at V came to 3 bases and at J to 4 bases, leaving 10 bases not matched to a gene. This CDR3 region has 16 residues.

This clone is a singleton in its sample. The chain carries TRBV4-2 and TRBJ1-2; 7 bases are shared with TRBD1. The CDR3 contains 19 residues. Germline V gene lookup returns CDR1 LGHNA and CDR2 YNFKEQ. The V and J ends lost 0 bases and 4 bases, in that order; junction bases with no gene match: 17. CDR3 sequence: CASSQDRGGSTGTAYGYTF. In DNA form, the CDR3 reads TGTGCCAGCAGCCAAGATCGGGGGGGGAGTACCGGGACAGCCTATGGCTACACCTTC.

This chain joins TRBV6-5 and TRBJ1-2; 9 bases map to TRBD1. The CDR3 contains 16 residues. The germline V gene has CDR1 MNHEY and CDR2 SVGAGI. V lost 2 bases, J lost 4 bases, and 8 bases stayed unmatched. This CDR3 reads CASSYLGQGLGYGYTF. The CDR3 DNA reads TGTGCCAGCAGTTACCTGGGACAGGGATTGGGCTATGGCTACACCTTC.

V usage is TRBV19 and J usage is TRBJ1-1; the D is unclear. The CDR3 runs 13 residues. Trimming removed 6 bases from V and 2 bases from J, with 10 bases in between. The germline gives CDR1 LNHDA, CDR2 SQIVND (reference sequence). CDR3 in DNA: TGTGCCAGTAGAGTATCCGGTAACACTGAAGCTTTCTTT. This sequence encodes CASRVSGNTEAFF.

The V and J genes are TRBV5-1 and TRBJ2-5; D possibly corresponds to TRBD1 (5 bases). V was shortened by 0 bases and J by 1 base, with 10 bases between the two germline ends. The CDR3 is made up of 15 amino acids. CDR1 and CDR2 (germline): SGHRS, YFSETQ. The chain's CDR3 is CASSLDRSTQETQYF. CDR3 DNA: TGCGCCAGCAGCTTGGACAGGAGTACCCAAGAGACCCAGTACTTC. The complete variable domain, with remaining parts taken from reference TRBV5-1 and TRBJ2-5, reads KAGVTQTPRYLIKTRGQQVTLSCSPISGHRSVSWYQQTPGQGLQFLFEYFSETQRNKGNFPGRFSGRQFSNSRSEMNVSTLELGDSALYLCASSLDRSTQETQYFGPGTRLLVL.

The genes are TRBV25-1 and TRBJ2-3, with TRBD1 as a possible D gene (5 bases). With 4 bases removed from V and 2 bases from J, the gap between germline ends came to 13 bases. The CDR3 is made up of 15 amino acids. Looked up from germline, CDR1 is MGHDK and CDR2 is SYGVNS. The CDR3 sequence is CASSAGYRVTDTQYF. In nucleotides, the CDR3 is TGTGCCAGCAGTGCAGGGTATAGAGTCACAGATACGCAGTATTTT.

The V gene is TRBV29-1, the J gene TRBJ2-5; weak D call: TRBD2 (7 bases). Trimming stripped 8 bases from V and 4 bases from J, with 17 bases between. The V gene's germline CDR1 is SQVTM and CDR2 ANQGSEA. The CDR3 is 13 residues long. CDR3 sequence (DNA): TGCAGCTCAAATGGGGAGGGGGGAGAGACCCAGTACTTC. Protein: CSSNGEGGETQYF.